The 24 T cell receptor beta chains reported below all come from one sample, sequenced in a study of T cells after yellow fever vaccination. TCRdb re-called the 5' RACE reads through MiXCR, storing one row per CDR3 protein. The data show about 550,000 distinct CDR3 sequences, roughly 21% seen once. Sample: PBMCs, taken 15 days after the yellow fever booster vaccination. The receptor source for this set is a man aged 25 to 40 who received the YFV17D yellow fever vaccine.

The genes are TRBV12-3 or TRBV12-4 and TRBJ2-7, with 8 bases fitting TRBD1. Trimming cost V 4 bases and J 6 bases; bases outside gene matches: 2. The CDR3 has 12 amino acids. CDR3 region: CASSWTGLEQYF. The CDR3 coding sequence is TGTGCCAGCAGTTGGACAGGGCTCGAGCAGTACTTC.

The J gene is TRBJ1-5, the V gene TRBV7-9; no firm D call. Per germline, CDR1 SEHNR and CDR2 FQNEAQ (reference sequence). V lost 1 base to trimming and J lost 9 bases, with 7 bases between them. The length of the CDR3 is 12 residues. The CDR3 loop is CASSLDLGPQHF. In nucleotides, the CDR3 is TGTGCCAGCAGCTTAGACCTGGGGCCCCAGCATTTT.

This clonotype has just a few counts. Germline and junction disagree at one end, which may indicate a read error. The CDR3 protein is CSAGETDTQYF. CDR3 bases: TGCAGTGCTGGAGAAACAGATACGCAGTATTTT. This chain links TRBV20-1 with TRBJ2-3; D is uncertain. Germline V lookup: CDR1 DFQATT, CDR2 SNEGSKA (reference sequence). The length of the CDR3 is 11 residues.

The genes are TRBV7-2 and TRBJ2-1; 7 bases align to TRBD2. J lost 4 bases, V lost 6 bases, and 15 bases had no gene match. The CDR3 has 17 amino acids. Germline values: CDR1 SGHTA, CDR2 FQGNSA. This CDR3 is CASSLTPRGSSYNEQFF. The CDR3 DNA reads TGTGCCAGCAGTCTTACCCCGCGGGGGTCCTCTTACAATGAGCAGTTCTTC.

The chain employs TRBV18 and TRBJ2-7, with 9 bases aligning to TRBD1. The CDR3 is made up of 16 amino acids. With V trimmed by 3 bases and J by 0 bases, 6 bases remained unmatched. Germline V gene lookup returns CDR1 KGHSH and CDR2 LQKENI. This CDR3 is CASSPGGTGLSYEQYF. The CDR3 DNA reads TGTGCCAGCTCACCGGGCGGGACAGGGCTCTCCTACGAGCAGTACTTC.

The chain joins TRBV12-3 or TRBV12-4 to TRBJ2-7, with 9 bases identical to TRBD1. V trimming: 10 bases; J trimming: 0 bases; junction bases outside the gene matches: 7. The CDR3 has 14 residues. The CDR3 coding sequence is TGTGCCACTGTCAGACAGGGGGGCTCCTACGAGCAGTACTTC. Its translation is CATVRQGGSYEQYF.

The CDR3 DNA reads as TGCGCCAGCAGCCTAAATCGGGCTGGGGGAAATGAAAAACTGTTTTTT. It is translated as CASSLNRAGGNEKLFF. This chain connects TRBV5-1 to TRBJ1-4, with D tentatively TRBD1 (5 bases). Trimming pared 4 bases from V and 5 bases from J, leaving 18 bases between. CDR1 SGHRS and CDR2 YFSETQ come from the germline V gene. The CDR3 has 16 amino acids.

V and J are TRBV20-1 and TRBJ2-5; D perhaps matches TRBD1 (6 bases). Germline CDR1 DFQATT, CDR2 SNEGSKA (reference sequence). The CDR3 runs 16 residues. Trimming stripped 6 bases from V and 4 bases from J, with 24 bases between. CDR3 nucleotide sequence: TGCAGTGCGCTGAGGGGGTTGGCCCTTTTTGGAGAGACCCAGTACTTC. Its translation is CSALRGLALFGETQYF.

The chain carries TRBV6-5 and TRBJ2-1; D gene uncertain. The germline V gene encodes CDR1 MNHEY and CDR2 SVGAGI. Between the trimmed V and J ends, which lost 0 bases and 7 bases, there was a span of 4 bases. The CDR3 extends over 12 amino acids. The CDR3 nucleotides are TGTGCCAGCAGTTACTCGAGTAATGAGCAGTTCTTC. Its translation is CASSYSSNEQFF.

V and J are TRBV20-1 and TRBJ2-1; TRBD2 matches at 8 bases. Germline V lookup: CDR1 DFQATT, CDR2 SNEGSKA (reference sequence). The CDR3 has 12 residues. The V and J ends lost 0 bases and 15 bases, in that order; junction bases with no gene match: 7. As DNA, the CDR3 is TGCAGTGCTAGAGAGGGGACTAGGGGGACGTTCTTC. The encoded protein is CSAREGTRGTFF.

This chain links TRBV12-3 or TRBV12-4 with TRBJ1-5; D might be TRBD1 (6 bases). V lost 3 bases, J lost 0 bases, and 12 bases lay in between. This CDR3 comprises 16 residues. The chain's CDR3 is CASSFGQFYSNQPQHF. Written as DNA, the CDR3 is TGTGCCAGCAGTTTTGGACAGTTCTATAGCAATCAGCCCCAGCATTTT.

There are a few counts of this clonotype. CDR3 in amino acids: CASSPYTSGKNIQYF. DNA for the CDR3: TGTGCCAGCAGTCCGTACACTAGCGGCAAAAACATTCAGTACTTC. V gene TRBV6-1 combines with J gene TRBJ2-4, with 8 bases fitting TRBD2. CDR3 length equals 15 residues. Germline V lookup: CDR1 MNHNS, CDR2 SASEGT. After removal of 5 bases from V and 3 bases from J, the junction contained 6 bases not matched to a gene.

This chain joins TRBV29-1 and TRBJ1-5, with D possibly TRBD1 on 6 matching bases. V shed 7 bases and J shed 3 bases, with 19 bases lying between them. This CDR3 contains 15 residues. Germline V gene sequence: CDR1 SQVTM, CDR2 ANQGSEA. The CDR3 nucleotides are TGCAGCGCATTGGGTGCAGGGGACCCCAATCAGCCCCAGCATTTT. It specifies CSALGAGDPNQPQHF. Supplemented by reference TRBV29-1 and TRBJ1-5, the full variable domain reads SAVISQKPSRDICQRGTSLTIQCQVDSQVTMMFWYRQQPGQSLTLIATANQGSEATYESGFVIDKFPISRPNLTFSTLTVSNMSPEDSSIYLCSALGAGDPNQPQHFGDGTRLSIL.

This clonotype was recorded a few times. The genes are TRBV20-1 and TRBJ2-7, with TRBD2 matching over 11 bases. CDR1 and CDR2 from the germline V gene are DFQATT and SNEGSKA (reference sequence). The V gene end was trimmed by 0 bases and the J gene end by 6 bases; junction bases not matched to a gene: 4. This CDR3 contains 14 residues. The CDR3 spells CSAREGSGRVEQYF. The CDR3 nucleotides are TGCAGTGCTAGAGAAGGTAGCGGGAGGGTCGAGCAGTACTTC.

The chain combines TRBV5-4 with TRBJ1-2; a weak D match, TRBD1 (5 bases). Trimming left V 4 bases short and J 4 bases short, with 17 bases between. The CDR3 runs 15 residues. CDR1 and CDR2 from the germline V gene are SGHNT and YYREEE (reference sequence). The CDR3 DNA reads TGTGCCAGCAGCCAAGACAGTCGGCTTACCTATGGCTACACCTTC. Its protein product is CASSQDSRLTYGYTF.

This clonotype was recorded a few times. This sequence joins TRBV28 and TRBJ2-5, with 10 bases matching TRBD2. This CDR3 spans 13 amino acids. CDR1 and CDR2 (germline): MDHEN, SYDVKM. J was trimmed by 4 bases and V by 6 bases; bases with no gene match: 2. CDR3 region: CASRLAGAETQYF. Here the CDR3 DNA reads TGTGCCAGCAGGCTAGCGGGAGCAGAGACCCAGTACTTC. Complete variable domain (other parts from reference TRBV28 and TRBJ2-5): DVKVTQSSRYLVKRTGEKVFLECVQDMDHENMFWYRQDPGLGLRLIYFSYDVKMKEKGDIPEGYSVSREKKERFSLILESASTNQTSMYLCASRLAGAETQYFGPGTRLLVL.

The rearrangement uses TRBV6-1 and TRBJ2-5; no clear D. This CDR3 spans 12 amino acids. Looked up from germline, CDR1 is MNHNS and CDR2 is SASEGT. The ends were cut back, 8 bases at V and 2 bases at J, with 9 bases in the middle. The CDR3 loop is CASPNRQETQYF. The CDR3 DNA is TGTGCCAGCCCTAACCGTCAAGAGACCCAGTACTTC.

V gene TRBV23-1 combines with J gene TRBJ2-7; possible D gene TRBD2, 5 bases. TRBV23-1 is treated as an ORF (open reading frame) with a function not yet certain. The CDR3 is made up of 17 amino acids. V gave up 3 bases and J gave up 4 bases, with 22 bases separating them. The CDR3 DNA reads TGCGCCAGCAGTCACAAGTTTGTTTCAGGACTCGTTTACGAGCAGTACTTC. It translates to CASSHKFVSGLVYEQYF.

This clonotype was seen a handful of times. The chain has TRBV7-9 and TRBJ2-5; TRBD1 matches at 10 bases. Losses at the gene ends were 6 bases for V and 7 bases for J; bases not matched to a gene: 8. CDR3 length: 14 amino acids. The germline V gene encodes CDR1 SEHNR and CDR2 FQNEAQ (reference sequence). The CDR3 spells CASSPGTGAMTQYF. The DNA for the CDR3 is TGTGCCAGCAGTCCCGGGACAGGGGCAATGACCCAGTACTTC.

This chain joins TRBV5-4 and TRBJ2-3; D may be TRBD2 (5 bases). Trimming pared 4 bases from V and 13 bases from J, leaving 16 bases between. Germline assignment: CDR1 SGHNT and CDR2 YYREEE (reference sequence). The CDR3 loop spans 12 amino acids. CDR3 amino acids: CASSLGREMEYF. In DNA form, the CDR3 reads TGTGCCAGCAGCCTAGGGAGAGAGATGGAGTATTTT. Together with reference TRBV5-4 and TRBJ2-3, the CDR3 gives the full variable domain: ETGVTQSPTHLIKTRGQQVTLRCSSQSGHNTVSWYQQALGQGPQFIFQYYREEENGRGNFPPRFSGLQFPNYSSELNVNALELDDSALYLCASSLGREMEYFGPGTRLTVL.

V and J are TRBV25-1 and TRBJ1-1, with D perhaps matching TRBD1 (5 bases). This CDR3 region has 15 residues. The ends were cut back, 4 bases at V and 5 bases at J, with 17 bases in the middle. CDR1 is MGHDK, CDR2 SYGVNS, per germline. This CDR3 reads CASSASAGTMTEAFF. CDR3 sequence (DNA): TGTGCCAGCAGTGCCTCGGCCGGGACCATGACTGAAGCTTTCTTT.

This chain connects TRBV3-1 to TRBJ1-6; D unclear. The CDR3 runs 15 residues. V gave up 4 bases and J gave up 5 bases, with 12 bases separating them. Germline-derived CDR1 and CDR2 are LGHDT and YNNKEL (reference sequence). CDR3: CASSRDPMDNSPLHF. For the CDR3, the DNA is TGTGCCAGCAGCCGGGATCCTATGGATAATTCACCCCTCCACTTT.

Here the CDR3 DNA reads TGCAGTGCTAGTTCCCCCCGAGGGACATCCGGGGAGCTGTTTTTT. Protein product: CSASSPRGTSGELFF. The chain recombines TRBV20-1 with TRBJ2-2; D perhaps matches TRBD1 (6 bases). The V gene lost 3 bases and the J gene lost 6 bases, with 17 bases spanning the gap. The germline CDR1 and CDR2 sequences are DFQATT and SNEGSKA (reference sequence). The CDR3 consists of 15 residues.

This clonotype turned up a few times. V and J are TRBV4-1 and TRBJ2-1; D gene ambiguous. This CDR3 is built from 13 residues. Per the germline V gene, CDR1 is MGHRA and CDR2 is YSYEKL. Trimming removed 1 base from V and 8 bases from J, with 9 bases in between. The CDR3 coding sequence is TGCGCCAGCAGCCAAGCCCTCCGGGATGAGCAGTTCTTC. It yields the protein CASSQALRDEQFF.